This T cell receptor beta chain was documented in a study of T cells in Graves' hyperthyroidism and ophthalmopathy. Authors of the study amplified TCR beta CDR3 regions from RNA transcripts. During a first-round RT-PCR of the TCR CDR3, the HTBI primer set was used. Via MiXCR, TCRdb re-called the multiplex PCR reads, giving one row per CDR3 protein. Counted here are roughly 530,000 distinct CDR3 sequences, approximately 17% occurring once; the ten biggest clones make up approximately 16%. This clonotype was detected only a few times. Germline lookup yields CDR1 SEHNR and CDR2 FQNEAQ (reference sequence). The CDR3 extends over 13 amino acids. Trimming removed 2 bases at V and 6 bases at J, with 8 bases between.

This sequence originates from a woman in her late teens or twenties with Graves' ophthalmopathy. The sequencing sample was made of blood. The chain employs TRBV7-9 and TRBJ2-1, with D unclear. CDR3 protein: CASSLNILNEQFF. DNA for the CDR3: TGTGCCAGCAGCTTAAATATCCTCAATGAGCAGTTCTTC.